Listed below are T cell receptor beta chains from one sample, sequenced in a study of T cell responses to AZD1222 COVID-19 vaccine. Libraries were prepared by immunoSEQ multiplex PCR; TCRdb keeps only in-frame clonotypes and omits some of them. The sample carries more than 110,000 clones, over 90% recorded once. The sample was peripheral blood, taken on day 0 of AZD1222 vaccination. The receptors come from an adult in good health. Both conserved end residues are part of each CDR3. Fields, in order: clone size, CDR3 length, D gene, V gene, J gene, CDR3 DNA, CDR3 protein. D genes are given only for firm matches. The size field is filled for only some rows; it gives once, few, many or a size class.

clone size: once; CDR3 length: 16; D gene: TRBD1; V gene: TRBV28; J gene: TRBJ1-2; CDR3 DNA: TGTGCCAGCAGTTTTTCCGGACAGGGCGGGAGAGGAGGCTACACCTTC; CDR3 protein: CASSFSGQGGRGGYTF
clone size: -; CDR3 length: 17; D gene: TRBD1; V gene: TRBV4-1; J gene: TRBJ2-1; CDR3 DNA: TGCGCCAGCAGCCAAGATCATTGGGGGACAGGGAAGAATGAGCAGTTCTTC; CDR3 protein: CASSQDHWGTGKNEQFF
clone size: -; CDR3 length: 13; D gene: TRBD1; V gene: TRBV18; J gene: TRBJ1-2; CDR3 DNA: TGTGCCAGCACTAAGGACAGGGCCAATGGCTACACCTTC; CDR3 protein: CASTKDRANGYTF
clone size: -; CDR3 length: 14; D gene: -; V gene: TRBV3-1/TRBV3-2; J gene: TRBJ1-5; CDR3 DNA: TGTGCCAGCAGCCAAGACAGTAGTCCTCAGCCCCAGCATTTT; CDR3 protein: CASSQDSSPQPQHF
clone size: once; CDR3 length: 15; D gene: TRBD2; V gene: TRBV15; J gene: TRBJ2-7; CDR3 DNA: TGTGCCACCAGCAGTCTAGCGGGAGATCAGGGCGAGCAGTACTTC; CDR3 protein: CATSSLAGDQGEQYF
clone size: -; CDR3 length: 14; D gene: -; V gene: TRBV5-1; J gene: TRBJ2-1; CDR3 DNA: TGCGCCAGCAGCTTGGAAGGGCAGGGCAATGAGCAGTTCTTC; CDR3 protein: CASSLEGQGNEQFF
clone size: -; CDR3 length: 13; D gene: -; V gene: TRBV6-4; J gene: TRBJ2-1; CDR3 DNA: TGTGCCAGCAGTCGGGAGATGGGAAATGAGCAGTTCTTC; CDR3 protein: CASSREMGNEQFF
clone size: -; CDR3 length: 15; D gene: TRBD2; V gene: TRBV9; J gene: TRBJ2-1; CDR3 DNA: TGTGCCAGCAGCCCCGGGACTAGCGGGAGAGGAGAGCAGTTCTTC; CDR3 protein: CASSPGTSGRGEQFF
clone size: -; CDR3 length: 14; D gene: -; V gene: TRBV27; J gene: TRBJ2-3; CDR3 DNA: TGTGCCAGCAGTTTAGGCAGGAGCACAGATACGCAGTATTTT; CDR3 protein: CASSLGRSTDTQYF
clone size: -; CDR3 length: 15; D gene: -; V gene: TRBV6-4; J gene: TRBJ2-5; CDR3 DNA: TGTGCCAGCAGTATCAACCCCAGCAGTCAAGAGACCCAGTACTTC; CDR3 protein: CASSINPSSQETQYF
clone size: few; CDR3 length: 15; D gene: -; V gene: TRBV7-2; J gene: TRBJ2-7; CDR3 DNA: TGTGCCAGCAAGTTAGCGGCGGAGGGCCCTCCGGAGCAGTACTTC; CDR3 protein: CASKLAAEGPPEQYF
clone size: -; CDR3 length: 13; D gene: -; V gene: TRBV6-1; J gene: TRBJ1-1; CDR3 DNA: TGTGCCAGCAGTGATCGGCGGAACACTGAAGCTTTCTTT; CDR3 protein: CASSDRRNTEAFF
clone size: -; CDR3 length: 17; D gene: TRBD2; V gene: TRBV5-6; J gene: TRBJ2-7; CDR3 DNA: TGTGCCAGCAGCTTGGGCGGAACTAGCGGGAGGATCTACGAGCAGTACTTC; CDR3 protein: CASSLGGTSGRIYEQYF
clone size: -; CDR3 length: 16; D gene: TRBD2; V gene: TRBV18; J gene: TRBJ2-1; CDR3 DNA: TGTGCCAGCTATTCGACCGGGACTACCCTGTACAATGAGCAGTTCTTC; CDR3 protein: CASYSTGTTLYNEQFF
clone size: -; CDR3 length: 13; D gene: -; V gene: TRBV2; J gene: TRBJ2-7; CDR3 DNA: TGTGCCAGCATTGGTAAAAGGGTTGGCGAGCAGTACTTC; CDR3 protein: CASIGKRVGEQYF
clone size: -; CDR3 length: 14; D gene: TRBD2; V gene: TRBV27; J gene: TRBJ2-7; CDR3 DNA: TGTGCCAGCAGTCCGAGGACTAGCCGGTACGAGCAGTACTTC; CDR3 protein: CASSPRTSRYEQYF
clone size: once; CDR3 length: 15; D gene: -; V gene: TRBV7-9; J gene: TRBJ2-1; CDR3 DNA: TGTGCCAGCAGCTGGCAGGGGGGAAGATACAATGAGCAGTTCTTC; CDR3 protein: CASSWQGGRYNEQFF
clone size: -; CDR3 length: 14; D gene: TRBD1; V gene: TRBV14; J gene: TRBJ1-5; CDR3 DNA: TGTGCCAGCAGCCAGACAGGGGGCGGTCAGCCCCAGCATTTT; CDR3 protein: CASSQTGGGQPQHF
clone size: -; CDR3 length: 13; D gene: -; V gene: TRBV11-2; J gene: TRBJ1-3; CDR3 DNA: TGTGCCAGCACCGTAGCGTCTGGAAACACCATATATTTT; CDR3 protein: CASTVASGNTIYF
clone size: -; CDR3 length: 13; D gene: TRBD1; V gene: TRBV12-3/TRBV12-4; J gene: TRBJ2-5; CDR3 DNA: TGTGCCAGCAGTTTGGACAGGGTAGAGACCCAGTACTTC; CDR3 protein: CASSLDRVETQYF
clone size: -; CDR3 length: 13; D gene: -; V gene: TRBV27; J gene: TRBJ1-6; CDR3 DNA: TGTGCCAGCAGCCCAAGGAGGAATTCACCCCTCCACTTT; CDR3 protein: CASSPRRNSPLHF
clone size: -; CDR3 length: 19; D gene: TRBD2; V gene: TRBV11-2; J gene: TRBJ2-2; CDR3 DNA: TGTGCCAGCAGCTTAGTGAGCATCCTAGCGGGAGGGAAGGCCGGGGAGCTGTTTTTT; CDR3 protein: CASSLVSILAGGKAGELFF
clone size: once; CDR3 length: 14; D gene: -; V gene: TRBV2; J gene: TRBJ2-1; CDR3 DNA: TGTGCCAGCAGCAAAAAGACAAGGTACAATGAGCAGTTCTTC; CDR3 protein: CASSKKTRYNEQFF
clone size: -; CDR3 length: 15; D gene: -; V gene: TRBV19; J gene: TRBJ1-5; CDR3 DNA: TGTGCCAGTAGTTCGTTGACAGGCCACAATCAGCCCCAGCATTTT; CDR3 protein: CASSSLTGHNQPQHF
clone size: -; CDR3 length: 13; D gene: -; V gene: TRBV6-1; J gene: TRBJ2-7; CDR3 DNA: TGTGCCAGCAGTGAATGGGCGACATCCGAGCAGTACTTC; CDR3 protein: CASSEWATSEQYF
clone size: -; CDR3 length: 17; D gene: -; V gene: TRBV5-1; J gene: TRBJ2-7; CDR3 DNA: TGCGCCAGCAGCCTCCAGACCGGGACTGCGAACTCCTACGAGCAGTACTTC; CDR3 protein: CASSLQTGTANSYEQYF
clone size: -; CDR3 length: 14; D gene: -; V gene: TRBV30; J gene: TRBJ2-7; CDR3 DNA: TGTGCCTGGAGCCGGGCCCATTTCCTCTACGAGCAGTACTTC; CDR3 protein: CAWSRAHFLYEQYF
clone size: -; CDR3 length: 12; D gene: -; V gene: TRBV28; J gene: TRBJ1-6; CDR3 DNA: TGTGCCAGCAGCACCCCATCGAAGCCCCTCCACTTT; CDR3 protein: CASSTPSKPLHF
clone size: -; CDR3 length: 12; D gene: -; V gene: TRBV2; J gene: TRBJ1-1; CDR3 DNA: TGTGCCAGCAGGACAGACGTAAGAAAGGCTTTCTTT; CDR3 protein: CASRTDVRKAFF
clone size: once; CDR3 length: 14; D gene: TRBD1; V gene: TRBV27; J gene: TRBJ2-7; CDR3 DNA: TGTGCCAGCACCACGGGACAGGGGGCCTACGAGCAGTACTTC; CDR3 protein: CASTTGQGAYEQYF
clone size: -; CDR3 length: 13; D gene: -; V gene: TRBV6-5; J gene: TRBJ1-1; CDR3 DNA: TGTGCCAGCAGTCCTCAAGGAAGCACTGAAGCTTTCTTT; CDR3 protein: CASSPQGSTEAFF
clone size: -; CDR3 length: 15; D gene: -; V gene: TRBV10-3; J gene: TRBJ2-2; CDR3 DNA: TGTGCCATCAGTCCTCACGCACTGAACACCGGGGAGCTGTTTTTT; CDR3 protein: CAISPHALNTGELFF
clone size: -; CDR3 length: 14; D gene: -; V gene: TRBV6-1; J gene: TRBJ1-5; CDR3 DNA: TGTGCCAGCAGTGAAAACAGTAGCAATCAGCCCCAGCATTTT; CDR3 protein: CASSENSSNQPQHF
clone size: -; CDR3 length: 14; D gene: -; V gene: TRBV7-9; J gene: TRBJ2-2; CDR3 DNA: TGTGCCAGCAGCTTAGCGCGGGTTGAAGGGGAGCTGTTTTTT; CDR3 protein: CASSLARVEGELFF
clone size: -; CDR3 length: 12; D gene: TRBD1; V gene: TRBV28; J gene: TRBJ2-1; CDR3 DNA: TGTGCCAGCAGTTTAGACAGGGGTGAGCAGTTCTTC; CDR3 protein: CASSLDRGEQFF
clone size: once; CDR3 length: 14; D gene: -; V gene: TRBV9; J gene: TRBJ2-7; CDR3 DNA: TGTGCCAGCAGCGTAGAAGGAGGGTTCTACGAGCAGTACTTC; CDR3 protein: CASSVEGGFYEQYF
clone size: once; CDR3 length: 12; D gene: -; V gene: TRBV19; J gene: TRBJ2-1; CDR3 DNA: TGTGCCAGTAGTATAGGGCGGGGTGAGCAGTTCTTC; CDR3 protein: CASSIGRGEQFF
clone size: few; CDR3 length: 16; D gene: TRBD2; V gene: TRBV7-7; J gene: TRBJ2-5; CDR3 DNA: TGTGCTAGCAGCCCCCGGGTAGCGGGAGGAGTAGAGACCCAGTACTTC; CDR3 protein: CASSPRVAGGVETQYF
clone size: -; CDR3 length: 12; D gene: -; V gene: TRBV2; J gene: TRBJ1-2; CDR3 DNA: TGTGCCAGCAGGGTGCAGGGTGATGGCTACACCTTC; CDR3 protein: CASRVQGDGYTF
clone size: -; CDR3 length: 14; D gene: -; V gene: TRBV6-5; J gene: TRBJ2-3; CDR3 DNA: TGTGCCAGCAGTTACCAGGGTAGCACAGATACGCAGTATTTT; CDR3 protein: CASSYQGSTDTQYF
clone size: once; CDR3 length: 11; D gene: TRBD1; V gene: TRBV28; J gene: TRBJ2-1; CDR3 DNA: TGTGCCACCAGAGAACAGGGGGCTGAGTTCTTC; CDR3 protein: CATREQGAEFF
clone size: -; CDR3 length: 13; D gene: -; V gene: TRBV30; J gene: TRBJ1-1; CDR3 DNA: TGTGCCTGGAGTGCTAGATCAAACACTGAAGCTTTCTTT; CDR3 protein: CAWSARSNTEAFF
clone size: -; CDR3 length: 14; D gene: TRBD1; V gene: TRBV5-1; J gene: TRBJ1-5; CDR3 DNA: TGCGCCAGCAGCCCTGGGACAGGTCATCAGCCCCAGCATTTT; CDR3 protein: CASSPGTGHQPQHF
clone size: -; CDR3 length: 13; D gene: -; V gene: TRBV30; J gene: TRBJ2-1; CDR3 DNA: TGTGCCTGGAGCTCCCTCAGAGGAAGTGAGCAGTTCTTC; CDR3 protein: CAWSSLRGSEQFF
clone size: -; CDR3 length: 15; D gene: TRBD2; V gene: TRBV5-5; J gene: TRBJ2-1; CDR3 DNA: TGTGCCAGCAGCTGGGGCCTCGGGAGGATCAATGAGCAGTTCTTC; CDR3 protein: CASSWGLGRINEQFF
clone size: -; CDR3 length: 14; D gene: -; V gene: TRBV3-1/TRBV3-2; J gene: TRBJ1-5; CDR3 DNA: TGTGCCAGCAGCCAAGATTATAGCAATCAGCCCCAGCATTTT; CDR3 protein: CASSQDYSNQPQHF